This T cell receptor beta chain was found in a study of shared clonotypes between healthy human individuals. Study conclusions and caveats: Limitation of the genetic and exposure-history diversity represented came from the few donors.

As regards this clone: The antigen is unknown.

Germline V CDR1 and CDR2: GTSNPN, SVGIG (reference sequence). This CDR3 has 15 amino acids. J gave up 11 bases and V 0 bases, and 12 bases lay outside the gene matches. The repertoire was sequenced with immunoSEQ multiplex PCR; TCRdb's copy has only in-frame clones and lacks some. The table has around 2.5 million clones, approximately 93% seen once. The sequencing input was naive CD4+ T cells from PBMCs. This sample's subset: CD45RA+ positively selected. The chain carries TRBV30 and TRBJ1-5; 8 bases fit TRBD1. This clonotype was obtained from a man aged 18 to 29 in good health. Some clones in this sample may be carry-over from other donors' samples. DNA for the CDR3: TGTGCCTGGAGTGTGTGGGGGACAGGAGAAGGGGCCCAGCATTTT. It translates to CAWSVWGTGEGAQHF.